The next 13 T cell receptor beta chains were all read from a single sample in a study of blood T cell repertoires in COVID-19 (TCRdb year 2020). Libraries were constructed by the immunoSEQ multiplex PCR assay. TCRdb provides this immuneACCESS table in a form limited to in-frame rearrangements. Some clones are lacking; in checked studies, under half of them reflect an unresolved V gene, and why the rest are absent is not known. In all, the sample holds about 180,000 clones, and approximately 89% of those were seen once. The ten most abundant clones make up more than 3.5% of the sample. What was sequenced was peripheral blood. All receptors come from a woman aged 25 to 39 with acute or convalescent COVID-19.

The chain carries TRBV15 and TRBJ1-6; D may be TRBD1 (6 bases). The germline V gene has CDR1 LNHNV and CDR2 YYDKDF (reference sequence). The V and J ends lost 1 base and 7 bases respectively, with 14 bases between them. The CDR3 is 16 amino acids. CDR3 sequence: CATSRVQTGWNSPLHF. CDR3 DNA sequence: TGTGCCACCAGCAGAGTACAAACAGGGTGGAATTCACCCCTCCACTTT.

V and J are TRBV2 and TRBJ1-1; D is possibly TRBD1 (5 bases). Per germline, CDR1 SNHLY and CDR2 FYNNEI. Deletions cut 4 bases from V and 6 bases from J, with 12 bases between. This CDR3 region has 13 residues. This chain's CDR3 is CASSVSAGPEAFF. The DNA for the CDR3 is TGTGCCAGCAGTGTAAGTGCGGGGCCTGAAGCTTTCTTT.

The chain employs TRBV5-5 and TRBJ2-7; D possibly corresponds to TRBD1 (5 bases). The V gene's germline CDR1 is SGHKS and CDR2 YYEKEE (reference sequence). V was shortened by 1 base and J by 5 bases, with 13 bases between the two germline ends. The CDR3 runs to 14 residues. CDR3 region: CASSLLGLRNEQYF. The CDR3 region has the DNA TGTGCCAGCAGCTTGTTGGGGCTACGGAACGAGCAGTACTTC.

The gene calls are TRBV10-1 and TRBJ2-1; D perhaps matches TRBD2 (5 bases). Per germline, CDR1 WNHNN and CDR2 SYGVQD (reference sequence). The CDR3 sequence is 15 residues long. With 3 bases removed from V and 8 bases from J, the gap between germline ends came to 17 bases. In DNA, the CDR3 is TGCGCCAGCAGTGATCGGGCTAGCCCTAGCCATGAGCAGTTCTTC. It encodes CASSDRASPSHEQFF.

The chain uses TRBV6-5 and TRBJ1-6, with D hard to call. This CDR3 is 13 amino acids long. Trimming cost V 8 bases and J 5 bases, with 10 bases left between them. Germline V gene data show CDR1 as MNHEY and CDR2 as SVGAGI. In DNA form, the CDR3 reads TGTGCCAGCGCCACAGAGAATAATTCACCCCTCCACTTT. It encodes CASATENNSPLHF.

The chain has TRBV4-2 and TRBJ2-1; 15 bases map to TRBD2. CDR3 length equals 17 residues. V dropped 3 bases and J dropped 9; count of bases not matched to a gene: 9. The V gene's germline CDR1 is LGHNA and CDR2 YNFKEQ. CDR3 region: CASSHEPGLAGGPEQFF. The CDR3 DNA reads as TGTGCCAGCAGCCATGAACCGGGACTAGCGGGAGGTCCTGAGCAGTTCTTC.

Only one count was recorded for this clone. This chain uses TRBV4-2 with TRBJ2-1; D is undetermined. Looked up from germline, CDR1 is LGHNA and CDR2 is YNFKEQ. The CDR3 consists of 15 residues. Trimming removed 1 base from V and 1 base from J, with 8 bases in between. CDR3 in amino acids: CASSQVGSSYNEQFF. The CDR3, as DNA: TGTGCCAGCAGCCAAGTGGGCAGTTCCTACAATGAGCAGTTCTTC.

This CDR3 reads CASQVLSYNEQFF. The DNA of the CDR3 is TGTGCCAGTCAGGTCCTCTCCTACAATGAGCAGTTCTTC. This chain connects TRBV7-2 to TRBJ2-1; the D is unclear. V was shortened by 9 bases and J by 0 bases, with 9 bases between the two germline ends. Germline CDR1 is SGHTA and CDR2 is FQGNSA. The CDR3 extends over 13 amino acids.

The CDR3 reads CASSSPYRGYNEQFF. The CDR3 coding sequence is TGTGCCAGCAGTTCACCCTATAGAGGGTACAATGAGCAGTTCTTC. The chain combines TRBV28 with TRBJ2-1, with a possible D match to TRBD2 (5 bases). The CDR3 runs to 15 residues. Trimming left V 4 bases short and J 4 bases short, with 14 bases between. The germline CDR1 and CDR2 sequences are MDHEN and SYDVKM.

The CDR3 nucleotides are TGTGCCAGCAGTTTACCATCGGGGGGCAATTCACCCCTCCACTTT. This translates into CASSLPSGGNSPLHF. V is TRBV28 and J is TRBJ1-6, with a tentative D call TRBD1 (6 bases). Trimming took 2 bases from V and 7 from J, leaving 12 bases between them. The V gene's germline CDR1 is MDHEN and CDR2 SYDVKM. This CDR3 spans 15 amino acids.

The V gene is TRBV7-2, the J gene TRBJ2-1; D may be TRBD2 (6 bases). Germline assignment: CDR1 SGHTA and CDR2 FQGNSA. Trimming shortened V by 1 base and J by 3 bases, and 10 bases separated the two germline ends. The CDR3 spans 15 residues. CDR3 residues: CASSLVGGFYNEQFF. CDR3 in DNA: TGTGCCAGCAGCTTAGTCGGGGGTTTCTACAATGAGCAGTTCTTC.

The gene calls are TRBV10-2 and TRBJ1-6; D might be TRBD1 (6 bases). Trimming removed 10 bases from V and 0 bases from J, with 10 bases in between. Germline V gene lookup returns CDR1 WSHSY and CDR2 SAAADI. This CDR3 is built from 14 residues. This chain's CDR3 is CAIGGGSYNSPLHF. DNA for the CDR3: TGCGCCATAGGGGGGGGCTCCTATAATTCACCCCTCCACTTT.

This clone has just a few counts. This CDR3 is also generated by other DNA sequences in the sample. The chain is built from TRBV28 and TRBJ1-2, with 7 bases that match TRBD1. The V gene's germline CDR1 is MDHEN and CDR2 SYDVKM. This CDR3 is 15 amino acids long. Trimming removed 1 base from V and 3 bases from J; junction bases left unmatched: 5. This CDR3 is CASSLSTGEYYGYTF. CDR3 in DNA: TGTGCCAGCAGTTTATCTACAGGGGAATACTATGGCTACACCTTC.